Below are 10 T cell receptor beta chains sequenced from a single sample in a study of long-term antiretroviral therapy in people with HIV. A v3.0 immunoSEQ assay was performed at survey level. Some clones are missing from TCRdb's copy, which holds only in-frame ones; the method was immunoSEQ multiplex PCR. The sample includes over 15,000 clones, more than 80% of them seen just once. This material consisted of unsorted PBMCs, taken 0.3 years after starting antiretroviral therapy. These receptor sequences come from a man between 18 and 29 years old with HIV.

The rearrangement joins TRBV28 to TRBJ1-1, with D maybe TRBD1 (6 bases). V lost 4 bases, J lost 1 base, and 10 bases lay in between. The germline V gene has CDR1 MDHEN and CDR2 SYDVKM. This CDR3 region has 14 residues. Here the CDR3 DNA reads TGTGCCAGCAGTTCTAGGGGGGCGAACACTGAAGCTTTCTTT. Its protein is CASSSRGANTEAFF.

CDR3 nucleotides: TGTGCCAGCAGCTTATTGGGACCCTCCTACGAGCAGTACGTC. Amino acid sequence: CASSLLGPSYEQYV. The chain carries TRBV7-9 and TRBJ2-7; D assignment may be TRBD1 or TRBD2 (5 bases each). The length of the CDR3 is 14 residues. V lost 2 bases and J 0 bases, leaving 8 bases between the germline ends. Germline V gene lookup returns CDR1 SEHNR and CDR2 FQNEAQ (reference sequence).

The chain employs TRBV29-1 and TRBJ2-1; D not resolved. V lost 3 bases and J 8 bases, leaving 5 bases between the germline ends. This CDR3 is 10 amino acids long. Germline CDR1 SQVTM, CDR2 ANQGSEA. The CDR3 spells CSVDTDEQFF. The CDR3 coding sequence is TGCAGCGTTGACACCGATGAGCAGTTCTTC.

This sequence joins TRBV4-1 and TRBJ1-2; TRBD1 is a possible D gene (5 bases). Per the germline V gene, CDR1 is MGHRA and CDR2 is YSYEKL. V lost 2 bases and J lost 6, with 13 bases in between. The CDR3 is made up of 14 amino acids. CDR3 nucleotide sequence: TGCGCCAGCAGCCAATTAGACAGTTCGGATGGCTACACCTTC. Translation gives CASSQLDSSDGYTF.

The chain joins TRBV5-5 to TRBJ1-1; 8 positions match TRBD1. The CDR3 runs to 14 residues. Germline V gives CDR1 SGHKS, CDR2 YYEKEE (reference sequence). J lost 5 bases, V lost 3 bases, and 6 bases had no gene match. CDR3 amino acids: CASSWTGQRTEAFF. The DNA for the CDR3 is TGTGCCAGCAGCTGGACAGGGCAAAGAACTGAAGCTTTCTTT. Filled out from reference TRBV5-5 and TRBJ1-1, the complete variable domain reads DAGVTQSPTHLIKTRGQQVTLRCSPISGHKSVSWYQQVLGQGPQFIFQYYEKEERGRGNFPDRFSARQFPNYSSELNVNALLLGDSALYLCASSWTGQRTEAFFGQGTRLTVV.

The V call is TRBV4-2, the J call TRBJ1-4; D remains ambiguous. There are 16 residues in the CDR3. CDR1 and CDR2 (germline): LGHNA, YNFKEQ. Trimming shortened V by 1 base and J by 0 bases, and 9 bases separated the two germline ends. CDR3 region: CASSQGHGATNEKLFF. CDR3 sequence (DNA): TGTGCCAGCAGCCAAGGCCACGGGGCAACTAATGAAAAACTGTTTTTT.

This clone was seen once. The chain is built from TRBV6-1 and TRBJ2-7, with a possible D match to TRBD1 (6 bases). CDR3 length: 14 amino acids. CDR1 and CDR2 (germline): MNHNS, SASEGT. V lost 4 bases and J lost 6, with 16 bases in between. The CDR3 region is CASSGLTGRGEQYF. The CDR3 DNA reads TGTGCCAGCAGTGGCCTGACAGGCAGGGGCGAGCAGTACTTC.

CDR3 sequence reads: CASSLDGGNYGYTF. The CDR3 bases are TGTGCCAGCAGCTTAGATGGGGGTAACTATGGCTACACCTTC. The rearrangement uses TRBV11-2 and TRBJ1-2; D may be TRBD1 (5 bases). Trimming took 0 bases from V and 1 from J, leaving 6 bases between them. Germline V gives CDR1 SGHAT, CDR2 FQNNGV. The length of the CDR3 is 14 residues. Using reference TRBV11-2 and TRBJ1-2 for the parts outside the CDR3, the full variable domain is EAGVAQSPRYKIIEKRQSVAFWCNPISGHATLYWYQQILGQGPKLLIQFQNNGVVDDSQLPKDRFSAERLKGVDSTLKIQPAKLEDSAVYLCASSLDGGNYGYTFGSGTRLTVV.

The V call is TRBV18, the J call TRBJ1-2; TRBD1 agrees at 7 bases. Germline lookup yields CDR1 KGHSH and CDR2 LQKENI. The CDR3 runs 15 residues. The junction had 5 bases not matched to a gene; V was cut back by 3 bases and J by 1 base. For the CDR3, the DNA is TGTGCCAGCTCACCCGGGACAGTCGATAACTATGGCTACACCTTC. Amino acid sequence: CASSPGTVDNYGYTF.

This clone was seen only once. The chain recombines TRBV14 with TRBJ2-5, with D tentatively TRBD1 (5 bases). From germline, CDR1 is SGHDN and CDR2 FVKESK. The V and J ends lost 1 base and 5 bases respectively, with 20 bases between them. The CDR3 length is 17 residues. CDR3 region: CASSQVGGAQYWETQYF. For the CDR3, the DNA is TGTGCCAGCAGCCAAGTCGGTGGGGCACAATACTGGGAGACCCAGTACTTC. Drawing the rest from reference TRBV14 and TRBJ2-5, the complete variable domain is EAGVTQFPSHSVIEKGQTVTLRCDPISGHDNLYWYRRVMGKEIKFLLHFVKESKQDESGMPNNRFLAERTGGTYSTLKVQPAELEDSGVYFCASSQVGGAQYWETQYFGPGTRLLVL.